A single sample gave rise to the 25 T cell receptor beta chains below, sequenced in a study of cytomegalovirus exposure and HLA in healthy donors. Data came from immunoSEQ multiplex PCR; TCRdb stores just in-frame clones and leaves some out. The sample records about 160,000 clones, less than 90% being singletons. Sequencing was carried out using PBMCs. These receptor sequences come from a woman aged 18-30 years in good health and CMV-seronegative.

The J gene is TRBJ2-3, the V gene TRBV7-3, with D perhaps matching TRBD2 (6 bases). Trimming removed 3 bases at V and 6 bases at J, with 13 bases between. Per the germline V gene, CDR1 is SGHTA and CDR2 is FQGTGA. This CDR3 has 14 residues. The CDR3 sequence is CASSFGGVGDTQYF. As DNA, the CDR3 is TGTGCCAGCAGCTTCGGGGGTGTCGGCGATACGCAGTATTTT.

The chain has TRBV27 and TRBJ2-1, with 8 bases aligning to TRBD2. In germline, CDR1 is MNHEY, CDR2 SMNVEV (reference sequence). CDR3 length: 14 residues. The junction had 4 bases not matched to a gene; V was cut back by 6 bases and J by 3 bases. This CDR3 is CASSSGGGYNEQFF. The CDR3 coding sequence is TGTGCCAGCAGCTCCGGGGGGGGCTACAATGAGCAGTTCTTC.

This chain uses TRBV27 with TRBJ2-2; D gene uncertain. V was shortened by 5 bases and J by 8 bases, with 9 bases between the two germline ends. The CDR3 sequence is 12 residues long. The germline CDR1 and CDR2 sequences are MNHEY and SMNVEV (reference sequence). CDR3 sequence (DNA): TGTGCCAGCAGTCTTAGCAGAGGGGAGCTGTTTTTT. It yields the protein CASSLSRGELFF.

DNA for the CDR3: TGTGCCAGCAGTGAGCAGGGATGGAACCAGCCCCAGCATTTT. This encodes CASSEQGWNQPQHF. This chain uses TRBV25-1 with TRBJ1-5, with D possibly TRBD1 on 5 matching bases. V dropped 3 bases and J dropped 7 bases, with 13 bases sitting between them. The CDR3 is made up of 14 amino acids. Germline V gene data show CDR1 as MGHDK and CDR2 as SYGVNS. Full variable domain (remainder filled in from reference TRBV25-1 and TRBJ1-5): EADIYQTPRYLVIGTGKKITLECSQTMGHDKMYWYQQDPGMELHLIHYSYGVNSTEKGDLSSESTVSRIRTEHFPLTLESARPSHTSQYLCASSEQGWNQPQHFGDGTRLSIL.

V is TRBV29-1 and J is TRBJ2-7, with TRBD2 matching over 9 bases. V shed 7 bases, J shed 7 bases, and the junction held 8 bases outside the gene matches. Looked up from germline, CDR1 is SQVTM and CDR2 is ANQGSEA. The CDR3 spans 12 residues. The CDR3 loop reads CSGGGGPREQYF. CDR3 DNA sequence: TGCAGCGGCGGGGGGGGGCCTCGGGAGCAGTACTTC.

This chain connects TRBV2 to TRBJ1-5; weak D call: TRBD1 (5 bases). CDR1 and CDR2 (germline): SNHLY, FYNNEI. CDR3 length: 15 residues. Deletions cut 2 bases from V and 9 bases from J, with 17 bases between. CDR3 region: CASSELPGLVWPQHF. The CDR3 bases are TGTGCCAGCAGTGAATTACCAGGGCTAGTTTGGCCCCAGCATTTT. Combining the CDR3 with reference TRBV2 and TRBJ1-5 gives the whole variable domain EPEVTQTPSHQVTQMGQEVILRCVPISNHLYFYWYRQILGQKVEFLVSFYNNEISEKSEIFDDQFSVERPDGSNFTLKIRSTKLEDSAMYFCASSELPGLVWPQHFGDGTRLSIL.

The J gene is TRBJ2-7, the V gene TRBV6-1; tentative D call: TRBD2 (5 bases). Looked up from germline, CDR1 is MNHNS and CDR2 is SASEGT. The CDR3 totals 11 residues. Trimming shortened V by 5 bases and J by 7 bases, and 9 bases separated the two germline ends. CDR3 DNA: TGTGCCAGCAGTCATCCGGGGGAGCAGTACTTC. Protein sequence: CASSHPGEQYF.

The CDR3 sequence: CASSSMTDHTDTQYF. The CDR3 DNA is TGTGCCAGCAGCTCGATGACAGATCACACAGATACGCAGTATTTT. The V call is TRBV7-6, the J call TRBJ2-3; a possible D gene is TRBD1 (5 bases). CDR3 size: 15 residues. CDR1 and CDR2 from the germline V gene are SGHVS and FNYEAQ. The germline V and J ends were trimmed by 4 bases and 2 bases, with 13 bases remaining between them. Supplemented by reference TRBV7-6 and TRBJ2-3, the full variable domain reads GAGVSQSPRYKVTKRGQDVALRCDPISGHVSLYWYRQALGQGPEFLTYFNYEAQQDKSGLPNDRFSAERPEGSISTLTIQRTEQRDSAMYRCASSSMTDHTDTQYFGPGTRLTVL.

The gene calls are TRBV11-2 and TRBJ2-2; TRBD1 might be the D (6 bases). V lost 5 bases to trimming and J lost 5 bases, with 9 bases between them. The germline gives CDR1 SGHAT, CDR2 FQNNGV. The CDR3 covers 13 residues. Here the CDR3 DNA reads TGTGCCAGCAGCCTACAGGGAACCGGGGAGCTGTTTTTT. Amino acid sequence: CASSLQGTGELFF.

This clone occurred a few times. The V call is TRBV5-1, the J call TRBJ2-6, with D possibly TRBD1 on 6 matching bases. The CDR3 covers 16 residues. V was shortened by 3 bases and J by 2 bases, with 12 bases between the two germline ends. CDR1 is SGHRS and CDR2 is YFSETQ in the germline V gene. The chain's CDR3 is CASSSYRVAGANVLTF. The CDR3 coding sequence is TGCGCCAGCAGCTCGTACAGGGTAGCTGGGGCCAACGTCCTGACTTTC.

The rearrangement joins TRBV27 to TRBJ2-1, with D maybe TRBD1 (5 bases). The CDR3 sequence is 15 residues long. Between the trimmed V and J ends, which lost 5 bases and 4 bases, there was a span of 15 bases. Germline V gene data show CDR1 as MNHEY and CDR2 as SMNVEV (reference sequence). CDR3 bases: TGTGCCAGCAGTAAGGCTGGACAACAGTACAATGAGCAGTTCTTC. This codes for CASSKAGQQYNEQFF.

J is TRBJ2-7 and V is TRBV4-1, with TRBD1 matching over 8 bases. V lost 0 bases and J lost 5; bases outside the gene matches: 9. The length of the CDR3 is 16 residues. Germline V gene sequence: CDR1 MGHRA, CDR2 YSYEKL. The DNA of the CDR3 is TGCGCCAGCAGCCAAGATTTTGACAGGGGCCCCCACGAGCAGTACTTC. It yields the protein CASSQDFDRGPHEQYF.

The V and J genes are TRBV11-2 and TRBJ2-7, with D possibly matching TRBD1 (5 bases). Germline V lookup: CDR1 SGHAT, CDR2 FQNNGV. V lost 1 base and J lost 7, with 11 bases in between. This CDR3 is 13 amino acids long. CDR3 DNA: TGTGCCAGCAGCTTAGGGGGCGCTGGGGAGCAGTACTTC. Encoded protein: CASSLGGAGEQYF.

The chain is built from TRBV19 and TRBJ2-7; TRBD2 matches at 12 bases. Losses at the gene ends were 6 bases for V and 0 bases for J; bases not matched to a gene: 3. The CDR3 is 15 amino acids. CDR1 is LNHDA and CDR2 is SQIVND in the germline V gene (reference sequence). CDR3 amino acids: CASRPSGRASYEQYF. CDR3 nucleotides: TGTGCCAGTAGACCTAGCGGGAGGGCCTCCTACGAGCAGTACTTC.

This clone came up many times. CDR3 nucleotides: TGTGCCAGCCACGCCGGGACTAGCGGGGGGAACACCGGGGAGCTGTTTTTT. Amino acid sequence: CASHAGTSGGNTGELFF. The V gene is TRBV25-1, the J gene TRBJ2-2; 14 nucleotides align to TRBD2. Germline-derived CDR1 and CDR2 are MGHDK and SYGVNS. V trimming: 8 bases; J trimming: 1 base; junction bases outside the gene matches: 6. The CDR3 has 17 residues.

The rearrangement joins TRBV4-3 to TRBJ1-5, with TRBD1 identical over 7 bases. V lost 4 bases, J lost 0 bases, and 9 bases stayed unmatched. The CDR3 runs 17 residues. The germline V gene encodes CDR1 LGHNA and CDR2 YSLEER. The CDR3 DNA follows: TGCGCCAGCAGCCCAGGGGGTGGGGGATATAGCAATCAGCCCCAGCATTTT. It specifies CASSPGGGGYSNQPQHF.

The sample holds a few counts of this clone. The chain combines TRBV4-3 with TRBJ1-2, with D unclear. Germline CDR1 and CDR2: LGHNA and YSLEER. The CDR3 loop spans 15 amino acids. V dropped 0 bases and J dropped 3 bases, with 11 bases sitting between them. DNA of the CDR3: TGCGCCAGCAGCCAAGATCCGGGAATGGACTATGGCTACACCTTC. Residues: CASSQDPGMDYGYTF.

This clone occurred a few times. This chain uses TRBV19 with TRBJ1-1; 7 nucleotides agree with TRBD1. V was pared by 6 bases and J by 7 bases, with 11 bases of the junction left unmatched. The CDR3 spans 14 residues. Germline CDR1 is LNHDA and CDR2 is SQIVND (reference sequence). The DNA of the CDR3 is TGTGCCAGTAGGGTCGCAGGGGGAGCCTTTGAAGCTTTCTTT. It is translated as CASRVAGGAFEAFF.

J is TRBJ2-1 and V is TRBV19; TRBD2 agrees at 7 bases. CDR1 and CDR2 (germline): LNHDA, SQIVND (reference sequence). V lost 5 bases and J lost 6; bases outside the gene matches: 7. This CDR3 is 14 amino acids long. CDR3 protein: CASSPSSGANEQFF. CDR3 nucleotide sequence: TGTGCCAGTAGTCCCTCCAGCGGGGCCAATGAGCAGTTCTTC.

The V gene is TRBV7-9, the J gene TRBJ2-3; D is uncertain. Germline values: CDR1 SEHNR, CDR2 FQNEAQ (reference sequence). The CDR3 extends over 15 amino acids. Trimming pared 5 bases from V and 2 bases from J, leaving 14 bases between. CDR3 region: CASSSALLFTDTQYF. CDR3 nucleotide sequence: TGTGCCAGCAGCAGTGCACTTCTCTTCACAGATACGCAGTATTTT.

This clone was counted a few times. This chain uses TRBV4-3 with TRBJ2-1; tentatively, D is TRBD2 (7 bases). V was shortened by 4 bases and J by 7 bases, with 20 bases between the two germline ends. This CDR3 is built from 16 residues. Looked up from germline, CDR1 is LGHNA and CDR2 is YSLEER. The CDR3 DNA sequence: TGCGCCAGCAGCCGGAACCTCGAGAAGGGGGGGAATGAGCAGTTCTTC. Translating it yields CASSRNLEKGGNEQFF.

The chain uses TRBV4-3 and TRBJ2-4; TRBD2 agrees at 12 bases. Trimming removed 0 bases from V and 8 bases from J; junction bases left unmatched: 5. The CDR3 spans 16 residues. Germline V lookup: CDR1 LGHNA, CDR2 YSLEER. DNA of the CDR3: TGCGCCAGCAGCCAAGATACTAGCGGGAGGTCATACATTCAGTACTTC. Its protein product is CASSQDTSGRSYIQYF.

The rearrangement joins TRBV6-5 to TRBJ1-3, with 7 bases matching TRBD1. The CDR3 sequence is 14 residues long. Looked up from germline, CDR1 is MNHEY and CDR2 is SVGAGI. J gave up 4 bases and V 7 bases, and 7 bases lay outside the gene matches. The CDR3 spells CASTEDRAGNTIYF. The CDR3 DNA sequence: TGTGCCAGCACCGAAGACAGGGCAGGAAACACCATATATTTT.

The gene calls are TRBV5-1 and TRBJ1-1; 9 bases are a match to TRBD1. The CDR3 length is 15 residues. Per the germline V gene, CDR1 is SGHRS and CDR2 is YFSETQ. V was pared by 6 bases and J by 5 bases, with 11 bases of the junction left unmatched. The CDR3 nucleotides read TGCGCCAGCAAAGCAGATACAGGGGGCGCGACTGAAGCTTTCTTT. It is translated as CASKADTGGATEAFF.

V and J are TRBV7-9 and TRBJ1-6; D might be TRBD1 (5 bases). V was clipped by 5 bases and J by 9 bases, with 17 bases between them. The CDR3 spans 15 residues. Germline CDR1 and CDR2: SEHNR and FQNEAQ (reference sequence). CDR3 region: CASSKKGLEGSPLHF. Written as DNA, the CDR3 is TGTGCCAGCAGCAAAAAGGGGCTCGAAGGTTCACCCCTCCACTTT.